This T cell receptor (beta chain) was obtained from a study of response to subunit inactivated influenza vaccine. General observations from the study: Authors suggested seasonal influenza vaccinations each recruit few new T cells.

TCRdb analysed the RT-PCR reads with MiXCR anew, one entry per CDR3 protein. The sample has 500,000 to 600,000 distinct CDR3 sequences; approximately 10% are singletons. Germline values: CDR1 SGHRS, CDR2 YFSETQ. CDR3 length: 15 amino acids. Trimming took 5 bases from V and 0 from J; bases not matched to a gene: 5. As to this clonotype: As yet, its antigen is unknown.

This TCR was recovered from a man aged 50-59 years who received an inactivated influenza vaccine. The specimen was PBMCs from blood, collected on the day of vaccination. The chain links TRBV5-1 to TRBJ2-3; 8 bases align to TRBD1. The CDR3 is CASRRDRLSTDTQYF. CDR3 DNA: TGCGCCAGCAGGCGGGACAGGTTAAGCACAGATACGCAGTATTTT.